One and the same sample provided the 28 T cell receptor beta chains below, sequenced in a study of shared clonotypes between healthy human individuals. Repertoires were generated with immunoSEQ multiplex PCR, while TCRdb's copy carries only in-frame clones and drops some. The sample lists 1.5 million to 1.9 million clones, 98% occurring once. Sequenced material: naive CD4+ T cells sorted from blood. The subset denotes: CD45RA+ positively selected. The receptors come from a young man in good health.

The chain uses TRBV5-5 and TRBJ1-3, with a possible D match to TRBD1 (5 bases). V lost 2 bases and J 2 bases, leaving 8 bases between the germline ends. Per germline, CDR1 SGHKS and CDR2 YYEKEE (reference sequence). The CDR3 contains 14 residues. The CDR3 sequence: CASSLGGAGNTIYF. CDR3 bases: TGTGCCAGCAGCTTAGGAGGGGCTGGAAACACCATATATTTT.

This chain joins TRBV5-1 and TRBJ2-7, with D uncertain. The CDR3 is made up of 13 amino acids. V dropped 2 bases and J dropped 1 base, with 7 bases sitting between them. Germline CDR1 is SGHRS and CDR2 is YFSETQ. CDR3 in amino acids: CASSFVLSYEQYF. Here the CDR3 DNA reads TGCGCCAGCAGCTTTGTGTTATCCTACGAGCAGTACTTC.

The chain has TRBV10-3 and TRBJ1-4; D uncertain. V was clipped by 9 bases and J by 5 bases, with 13 bases between them. CDR1 is ENHRY and CDR2 is SYGVKD in the germline V gene. This CDR3 is built from 13 residues. The DNA of the CDR3 is TGTGCCATTTCGGACGGAAAAAATGAAAAACTGTTTTTT. Protein product: CAISDGKNEKLFF.

J is TRBJ2-3 and V is TRBV19, with unresolved D. Deletions cut 1 base from V and 4 bases from J, with 12 bases between. This CDR3 has 15 amino acids. The germline V gene encodes CDR1 LNHDA and CDR2 SQIVND (reference sequence). The CDR3 nucleotides read TGTGCCAGTAGTATAGGGCTATCTGGGCCAGATACGCAGTATTTT. This gives the protein CASSIGLSGPDTQYF.

The genes are TRBV5-1 and TRBJ1-1; the D is unclear. Trimming cost V 1 base and J 7 bases, with 14 bases left between them. Germline CDR1 SGHRS, CDR2 YFSETQ. This CDR3 comprises 14 residues. Here the CDR3 reads CASSLMDAESEAFF. CDR3 nucleotides: TGCGCCAGCAGCTTGATGGATGCGGAGAGTGAAGCTTTCTTT.

This chain uses TRBV5-8 with TRBJ2-1; 7 bases are shared with TRBD2. Germline loops: CDR1 SGHTS, CDR2 YDEGEE. V lost 4 bases and J lost 3; bases outside the gene matches: 4. The CDR3 consists of 14 residues. The CDR3 here is CASSRGDVYNEQFF. For the CDR3, the DNA is TGTGCCAGCAGCCGGGGGGACGTCTACAATGAGCAGTTCTTC. The full variable domain, with the rest looked up from reference TRBV5-8 and TRBJ2-1, is EAGVTQSPTHLIKTRGQQATLRCSPISGHTSVYWYQQALGLGLQFLLWYDEGEERNRGNFPPRFSGRQFPNYSSELNVNALELEDSALYLCASSRGDVYNEQFFGPGTRLTVL.

The chain has TRBV28 and TRBJ2-2, with 10 bases matching TRBD1. Per germline, CDR1 MDHEN and CDR2 SYDVKM. Trimming cost V 3 bases and J 3 bases; bases outside gene matches: 7. The CDR3 loop spans 17 amino acids. The CDR3 DNA is TGTGCCAGCAGTTTGGTCGACAGGGGGCGCGACACCGGGGAGCTGTTTTTT. Translating it yields CASSLVDRGRDTGELFF.

The chain couples TRBV7-3 to TRBJ2-7; TRBD1 matches at 8 bases. The junction had 6 bases not matched to a gene; V was cut back by 5 bases and J by 6 bases. Germline values: CDR1 SGHTA, CDR2 FQGTGA. CDR3 length equals 13 residues. For the CDR3, the DNA is TGTGCCAGCAGCCCAAACGACAGGGGCGAGCAGTACTTC. Its translation: CASSPNDRGEQYF.

The CDR3 protein is CASSVLGGVGQPQHF. CDR3 nucleotide sequence: TGTGCCAGCAGCGTGTTAGGGGGCGTCGGTCAGCCCCAGCATTTT. The gene calls are TRBV9 and TRBJ1-5; 7 bases fit TRBD1. CDR3 length equals 15 residues. Germline-derived CDR1 and CDR2 are SGDLS and YYNGEE. V dropped 2 bases and J dropped 6; count of bases not matched to a gene: 8. Variable domain in full (rest from reference TRBV9 and TRBJ1-5): DSGVTQTPKHLITATGQRVTLRCSPRSGDLSVYWYQQSLDQGLQFLIQYYNGEERAKGNILERFSAQQFPDLHSELNLSSLELGDSALYFCASSVLGGVGQPQHFGDGTRLSIL.

Only one count was recorded for this clone. The chain couples TRBV7-9 to TRBJ1-4; weak D call: TRBD1 (5 bases). Germline CDR1 and CDR2: SEHNR and FQNEAQ (reference sequence). The V gene lost 0 bases and the J gene lost 7 bases, with 18 bases spanning the gap. The CDR3 runs to 17 residues. The CDR3 loop reads CASSLAQRGGTSEKLFF. CDR3 sequence (DNA): TGTGCCAGCAGCTTAGCGCAACGGGGCGGAACTTCTGAAAAACTGTTTTTT.

This rearrangement joins TRBV25-1 to TRBJ2-1; D possibly corresponds to TRBD1 (5 bases). V lost 3 bases and J lost 5, with 20 bases in between. The CDR3 loop spans 17 amino acids. Germline V lookup: CDR1 MGHDK, CDR2 SYGVNS. For the CDR3, the DNA is TGTGCCAGCAGTGAGACGCCGGGTAAAAGGGGCCACAATGAGCAGTTCTTC. Its translation is CASSETPGKRGHNEQFF.

The chain has TRBV28 and TRBJ2-1, with 7 bases that match TRBD2. V shed 5 bases and J 4 bases; nucleotides not matched to a gene: 8. The CDR3 has 15 residues. Germline V gene sequence: CDR1 MDHEN, CDR2 SYDVKM. Here the CDR3 reads CASSTPSGVYNEQFF. The CDR3 DNA reads as TGTGCCAGCAGTACGCCTAGCGGCGTGTACAATGAGCAGTTCTTC.

The chain carries TRBV5-6 and TRBJ2-2; TRBD2 aligns across 12 bases. Germline V gives CDR1 SGHDT, CDR2 YYEEEE. The CDR3 contains 16 residues. Trimming at V came to 4 bases and at J to 1 base, leaving 2 bases not matched to a gene. In DNA form, the CDR3 reads TGTGCCAGCAGCAAGGGACTAGCGGGGAACACCGGGGAGCTGTTTTTT. It specifies CASSKGLAGNTGELFF.

The J gene is TRBJ2-1, the V gene TRBV5-4, with D maybe TRBD1 (7 bases). V lost 4 bases to trimming and J lost 7 bases, with 18 bases between them. Germline CDR1 and CDR2: SGHNT and YYREEE (reference sequence). The CDR3 loop spans 15 amino acids. The CDR3 protein is CASSRGGGDRNEQFF. CDR3 bases: TGTGCCAGCAGCCGTGGAGGGGGCGACAGGAATGAGCAGTTCTTC.

The gene calls are TRBV9 and TRBJ1-4; D is unresolved. V gave up 4 bases and J gave up 7 bases, with 17 bases separating them. Per germline, CDR1 SGDLS and CDR2 YYNGEE. The CDR3 is made up of 15 amino acids. This chain's CDR3 is CASSTDGRASEKLFF. CDR3 bases: TGTGCCAGCAGCACGGACGGGAGGGCATCTGAAAAACTGTTTTTT.

CDR3 protein: CASSVDPSSYNEQFF. The CDR3 region has the DNA TGTGCCAGCAGCGTAGATCCGAGCTCCTACAATGAGCAGTTCTTC. The chain has TRBV9 and TRBJ2-1; D not resolved. CDR1 SGDLS and CDR2 YYNGEE come from the germline V gene. The CDR3 is 15 amino acids. V dropped 0 bases and J dropped 0 bases, with 7 bases sitting between them.

The V call is TRBV14, the J call TRBJ2-6; D is perhaps TRBD1 or TRBD2 (5 bases each). Germline-derived CDR1 and CDR2 are SGHDN and FVKESK. The CDR3 contains 14 residues. Trimming cost V 8 bases and J 2 bases, with 10 bases left between them. CDR3 DNA: TGTGCCAGCTCAAGGGGAGCTGGGGCCAACGTCCTGACTTTC. This sequence encodes CASSRGAGANVLTF.

This chain's CDR3 is CASSSPPSGRYEQYF. CDR3 DNA: TGTGCCAGCAGTTCCCCGCCTAGCGGGAGGTACGAGCAGTACTTC. The chain couples TRBV28 to TRBJ2-7; TRBD2 agrees at 11 bases. The CDR3 extends over 15 amino acids. V was clipped by 4 bases and J by 4 bases; unmatched bases: 6. Germline V gene lookup returns CDR1 MDHEN and CDR2 SYDVKM.

The genes are TRBV6-5 and TRBJ2-3, with D hard to call. The V end lost 2 bases, the J end lost 1 base, and 7 bases lay between the germline ends. CDR1 is MNHEY and CDR2 is SVGAGI in the germline V gene. This CDR3 is 14 amino acids long. The DNA for the CDR3 is TGTGCCAGCAGTTACGATTGGGGCACAGATACGCAGTATTTT. This gives the protein CASSYDWGTDTQYF.

The genes are TRBV19 and TRBJ2-5; TRBD2 matches 8 bases. The CDR3 covers 15 residues. Germline lookup yields CDR1 LNHDA and CDR2 SQIVND (reference sequence). V dropped 5 bases and J dropped 2; count of bases not matched to a gene: 7. In nucleotides, the CDR3 is TGTGCCAGTAGTGGACTAGCTCCCCCACAAGAGACCCAGTACTTC. It is translated as CASSGLAPPQETQYF.

This chain connects TRBV7-8 to TRBJ1-5, with TRBD1 identical over 7 bases. Unmatched junction bases numbered 7, after V lost 1 base and J lost 4 bases. CDR1 is SGHVS, CDR2 FQNEAQ, per germline. The CDR3 contains 16 residues. CDR3 in DNA: TGTGCCAGCAGCTTAGAACGGACAGGAATTAATCAGCCCCAGCATTTT. Translated, it gives CASSLERTGINQPQHF.

This clone was recorded only once. Distinct nucleotide sequences in the sample also encode this CDR3. The rearrangement uses TRBV5-1 and TRBJ2-1, with 9 bases matching TRBD2. Germline V gene lookup returns CDR1 SGHRS and CDR2 YFSETQ. The CDR3 is 14 residues long. V was pared by 3 bases and J by 2 bases, with 0 bases of the junction left unmatched. The CDR3 reads CASSSSGTYNEQFF. The CDR3 nucleotides read TGCGCCAGCAGCTCTAGCGGGACCTACAATGAGCAGTTCTTC.

The V and J genes are TRBV7-2 and TRBJ2-4; 9 positions agree with TRBD2. This CDR3 is built from 14 residues. Losses at the gene ends were 7 bases for V and 6 bases for J; bases not matched to a gene: 7. The germline V gene has CDR1 SGHTA and CDR2 FQGNSA. CDR3 loop: CASTKLAGRNIQYF. The CDR3 region has the DNA TGTGCCAGCACCAAACTAGCGGGCCGAAACATTCAGTACTTC.

The rearrangement uses TRBV10-1 and TRBJ2-7; D perhaps matches TRBD1 (6 bases). CDR1 and CDR2 from the germline V gene are WNHNN and SYGVQD (reference sequence). The CDR3 runs 14 residues. Trimming removed 0 bases from V and 3 bases from J, with 9 bases in between. CDR3 loop: CASSESGRGYEQYF. As DNA, the CDR3 is TGCGCCAGCAGTGAGTCGGGCAGGGGCTACGAGCAGTACTTC.

The rearrangement joins TRBV7-3 to TRBJ2-1; no firm D call. The CDR3 totals 16 residues. CDR1 is SGHTA and CDR2 is FQGTGA in the germline V gene. The V end lost 5 bases, the J end lost 9 bases, and 23 bases lay between the germline ends. CDR3 sequence: CASSPKGLPGRAEQFF. DNA for the CDR3: TGTGCCAGCAGCCCAAAGGGTTTGCCGGGTCGGGCTGAGCAGTTCTTC.

J is TRBJ2-5 and V is TRBV28; TRBD2 aligns across 12 bases. With 5 bases clipped from V and 1 base from J, the junction kept 2 bases outside the gene matches. The CDR3 spans 15 residues. The V gene's germline CDR1 is MDHEN and CDR2 SYDVKM. Written as DNA, the CDR3 is TGTGCCAGCAGTAGGACTAGCGGGATCCAAGAGACCCAGTACTTC. This codes for CASSRTSGIQETQYF.

V usage is TRBV18 and J usage is TRBJ1-2; 8 positions agree with TRBD1. Germline-derived CDR1 and CDR2 are KGHSH and LQKENI. After removal of 3 bases from V and 6 bases from J, the junction contained 6 bases not matched to a gene. The CDR3 contains 14 residues. In DNA form, the CDR3 reads TGTGCCAGCTCACCGGGACAGGCCTTTGATGGCTACACCTTC. It translates to CASSPGQAFDGYTF.

This clone was recorded only once. The V gene is TRBV5-1, the J gene TRBJ2-7; no firm D call. The CDR3 totals 12 residues. The germline V and J ends were trimmed by 4 bases and 2 bases, with 7 bases remaining between them. CDR1 SGHRS and CDR2 YFSETQ come from the germline V gene. The CDR3 region is CASSDEPYEQYF. For the CDR3, the DNA is TGCGCCAGCAGCGATGAGCCCTACGAGCAGTACTTC.